This TCR beta chain was sequenced in a study of OX40 agonist ivuxolimab in advanced cancers. Looking at the study overall: Patients were infused with ivuxolimab every 2 weeks at 0.01 to 10 mg/kg. In three patients, partial responses were observed, one with hepatocellular carcinoma and two with cutaneous melanoma. Broader study findings: Clones of CD4+ and CD8+ blood T cells grew by week 6 at doses of 0.1 to 3.0 mg/kg.

The CDR3 totals 17 residues. The germline CDR1 and CDR2 sequences are LGHNA and YSLEER. The ends lost 0 bases at V and 8 bases at J; junction bases unmatched: 11. Samples were taken at baseline and on day 1 of cycles 4 and 7. TCRdb's table, derived via immunoSEQ multiplex PCR, lists solely in-frame clones and lacks some. The repertoire holds roughly 81,000 clones, with 70% to 90% as singletons. This clone occurred a few times. The antigen remains undetermined. The receptor comes from an adult with an advanced solid tumor such as melanoma, head and neck, liver or kidney cancer. This rearrangement joins TRBV4-3 to TRBJ2-1, with 9 bases identical to TRBD1. This sample comprised CD4+ or CD8+ T cells sorted from blood, obtained in a trial of the OX40 agonist ivuxolimab. CDR3 nucleotide sequence: TGCGCCAGCAGCCAAGAAGGAGGAGGGACAGGGTACGATGAGCAGTTCTTC. Translated: CASSQEGGGTGYDEQFF.